The 7 T cell receptor beta chains given below trace back to one sample, sequenced in a study of CD8 T cells in ankylosing spondylitis. Study findings and constraints: Blood from ankylosing spondylitis patients appeared to carry a characteristic eight-variant TCR beta motif.

These receptors have no known antigen. TCRdb re-called the 5' RACE reads through MiXCR, storing one row per CDR3 protein. The sample has around 890,000 distinct CDR3 sequences; roughly 12% are singletons. Sequenced input: blood, either unsorted or a sorted T cell fraction (not recorded which). The receptors here all came from a male donor with ankylosing spondylitis.

The chain has TRBV6-5 and TRBJ1-1; D uncertain. There are 15 residues in the CDR3. Germline V CDR1 and CDR2: MNHEY, SVGAGI. V lost 0 bases, J lost 6 bases, and 14 bases lay in between. The CDR3 region has the DNA TGTGCCAGCAGTTACTCGAAGCTAAGGGCGGCTGAAGCTTTCTTT. Its protein is CASSYSKLRAAEAFF.

The V and J genes are TRBV7-9 and TRBJ1-5; perhaps TRBD1 as D (6 bases). Trimming removed 4 bases at V and 6 bases at J, with 19 bases between. Germline V gene sequence: CDR1 SEHNR, CDR2 FQNEAQ (reference sequence). The CDR3 loop spans 16 amino acids. CDR3 sequence reads: CASSSQVRGGGQPQHF. DNA for the CDR3: TGTGCCAGCAGCTCCCAAGTGCGGGGAGGGGGTCAGCCCCAGCATTTT.

This clonotype was observed a few times. The gene calls are TRBV20-1 and TRBJ2-7; 7 positions agree with TRBD1. V lost 4 bases to trimming and J lost 2 bases; unmatched junction nucleotides: 5. This CDR3 is built from 13 residues. Germline lookup yields CDR1 DFQATT and CDR2 SNEGSKA (reference sequence). This chain's CDR3 is CSATDRDPYEQYF. CDR3 bases: TGCAGTGCTACTGACAGGGACCCCTACGAGCAGTACTTC.

The V and J genes are TRBV7-2 and TRBJ2-1, with D maybe TRBD1 (6 bases). The CDR3 runs 13 residues. Per the germline V gene, CDR1 is SGHTA and CDR2 is FQGNSA. V was cut by 6 bases and J by 4 bases, with 10 bases left in between. The DNA of the CDR3 is TGTGCCAGCAGGATAGACAGGTACAATGAGCAGTTCTTC. As protein: CASRIDRYNEQFF.

A few counts support this clonotype. The V call is TRBV27, the J call TRBJ2-1; D unclear. Trimming shortened V by 6 bases and J by 3 bases, and 6 bases separated the two germline ends. CDR1 and CDR2 (germline): MNHEY, SMNVEV (reference sequence). The CDR3 runs to 12 residues. CDR3 coding DNA: TGTGCCAGCAGAGGGTACTACAATGAGCAGTTCTTC. Its translation is CASRGYYNEQFF.

The chain carries TRBV7-9 and TRBJ1-1; TRBD1 is a possible D gene (5 bases). In germline, CDR1 is SEHNR, CDR2 FQNEAQ (reference sequence). Trimming took off 5 bases at V and 3 bases at J, with 13 bases between the two ends. The length of the CDR3 is 14 residues. Here the CDR3 reads CASSPLWGHTEAFF. CDR3 DNA sequence: TGTGCCAGCAGCCCCTTGTGGGGCCACACTGAAGCTTTCTTT.

This chain connects TRBV20-1 to TRBJ2-2, with 7 positions matching TRBD2. Germline CDR1 and CDR2: DFQATT and SNEGSKA (reference sequence). CDR3 length equals 14 residues. V gave up 2 bases and J gave up 10 bases; unmatched junction bases: 10. The CDR3 region has the DNA TGCAGTGCTAGAAATAGCGGGTCGATCGTGGAGCTGTTTTTT. This gives the protein CSARNSGSIVELFF.